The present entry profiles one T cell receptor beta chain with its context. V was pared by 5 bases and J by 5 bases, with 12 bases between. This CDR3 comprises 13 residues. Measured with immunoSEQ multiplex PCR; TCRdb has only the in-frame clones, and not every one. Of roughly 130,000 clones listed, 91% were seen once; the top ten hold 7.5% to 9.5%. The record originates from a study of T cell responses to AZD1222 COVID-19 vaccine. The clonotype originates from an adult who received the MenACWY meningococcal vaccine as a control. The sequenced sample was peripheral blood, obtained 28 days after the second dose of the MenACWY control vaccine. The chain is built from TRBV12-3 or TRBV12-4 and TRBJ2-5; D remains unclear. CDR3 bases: TGTGCCAGCAGTGCTCGCAATTGGGAGACCCAGTACTTC. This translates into CASSARNWETQYF.